Each of the 8 T cell receptor beta chains below was sequenced from the same sample in a study of radiotherapy plus CTLA-4 blockade in lung cancer. TCRdb's table, derived via immunoSEQ multiplex PCR, lists solely in-frame clones and lacks some. Altogether 85,000 to 100,000 clones are present, around 90% being singletons, with the ten largest covering approximately 15%. Here the sequenced sample was peripheral blood, taken from a patient treated with radiotherapy plus ipilimumab. Receptors were obtained from a human donor with non-small cell lung cancer that progressed on radiotherapy plus ipilimumab.

V gene TRBV6-6 combines with J gene TRBJ2-7; D possibly matches TRBD1 or TRBD2 (5 bases each). CDR1 is MNHNY, CDR2 SVGAGI, per germline (reference sequence). V was trimmed by 5 bases and J by 4 bases, leaving 15 bases between them. The CDR3 is made up of 14 amino acids. The CDR3 spells CASSPGTRRYEQYF. Written as DNA, the CDR3 is TGTGCCAGCAGTCCCGGGACCCGCAGATACGAGCAGTACTTC.

The chain joins TRBV7-8 to TRBJ2-2; TRBD1 matches at 8 bases. This CDR3 contains 17 residues. The germline V gene encodes CDR1 SGHVS and CDR2 FQNEAQ. Germline trimming cut 1 base from V and 6 bases from J; bases unmatched to any gene: 10. Written as DNA, the CDR3 is TGTGCCAGCAGCTTAGACCGGGCAGGGGGCTGGTCCGGGGAGCTGTTTTTT. This codes for CASSLDRAGGWSGELFF.

This sequence joins TRBV29-1 and TRBJ1-4; D is unresolved. The CDR3 is 15 residues long. CDR1 is SQVTM, CDR2 ANQGSEA, per germline. Trimming removed 4 bases from V and 0 bases from J, with 12 bases in between. The chain's CDR3 is CSVALQAATNEKLFF. The CDR3 bases are TGCAGCGTTGCGTTGCAGGCCGCAACTAATGAAAAACTGTTTTTT.

The chain joins TRBV4-2 to TRBJ2-7; possibly TRBD1 for D (6 bases). Trimming removed 1 base at V and 5 bases at J, with 21 bases between. Per the germline V gene, CDR1 is LGHNA and CDR2 is YNFKEQ. The CDR3 has 17 residues. CDR3 sequence reads: CASSQAKQGLGGHEQYF. The CDR3 nucleotides read TGTGCCAGCAGCCAAGCTAAACAGGGTCTGGGCGGGCACGAGCAGTACTTC.

This chain joins TRBV10-1 and TRBJ2-7; D remains ambiguous. Germline CDR1 and CDR2: WNHNN and SYGVQD (reference sequence). CDR3 size: 16 residues. Trimming removed 5 bases from V and 2 bases from J, with 19 bases in between. CDR3 in amino acids: CASSNIEEYYPYEQYF. The CDR3 region has the DNA TGCGCCAGCAGTAACATCGAGGAATACTATCCCTACGAGCAGTACTTC.

The CDR3 protein is CASSLERDTEAFF. The CDR3 DNA follows: TGTGCCAGCAGCTTAGAACGGGACACTGAAGCTTTCTTT. The chain combines TRBV11-3 with TRBJ1-1, with D hard to call. Deletions cut 0 bases from V and 3 bases from J, with 5 bases between. The CDR3 is made up of 13 amino acids. Germline V gene lookup returns CDR1 SGHNT and CDR2 YENEEA.

This sequence joins TRBV10-3 and TRBJ1-2, with 7 positions matching TRBD1. The CDR3 loop spans 14 amino acids. Germline V gives CDR1 ENHRY, CDR2 SYGVKD. Trimming took 6 bases from V and 12 from J; bases not matched to a gene: 16. The CDR3 DNA is TGTGCCATCAGACCGGGACAGACTTATGGCTACGACACCTTC. Translated: CAIRPGQTYGYDTF.

Here the CDR3 DNA reads TGTGCTAGTGGTTTGGTACTGGGGCAGGGCTCAGATACGCAGTATTTT. The encoded protein is CASGLVLGQGSDTQYF. The rearrangement links TRBV12-5 to TRBJ2-3, with D perhaps TRBD1 (5 bases). The germline V and J ends were trimmed by 0 bases and 4 bases, with 14 bases remaining between them. The CDR3 is 16 residues long. Germline V gene data show CDR1 as LGHNT and CDR2 as FRNRAP.